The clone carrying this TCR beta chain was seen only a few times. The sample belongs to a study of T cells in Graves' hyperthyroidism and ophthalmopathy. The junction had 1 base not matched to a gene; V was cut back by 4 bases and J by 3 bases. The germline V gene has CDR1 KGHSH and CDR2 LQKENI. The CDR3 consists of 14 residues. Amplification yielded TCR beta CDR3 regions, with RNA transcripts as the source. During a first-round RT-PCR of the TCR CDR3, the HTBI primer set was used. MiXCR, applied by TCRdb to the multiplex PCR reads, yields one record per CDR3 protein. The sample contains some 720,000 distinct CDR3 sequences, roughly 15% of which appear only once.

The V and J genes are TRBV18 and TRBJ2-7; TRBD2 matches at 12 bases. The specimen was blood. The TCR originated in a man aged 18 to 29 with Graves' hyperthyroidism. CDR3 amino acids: CASSRLAGDYEQYF. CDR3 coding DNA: TGTGCCAGCTCACGACTAGCGGGGGACTACGAGCAGTACTTC. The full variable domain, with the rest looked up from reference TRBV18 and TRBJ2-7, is NAGVMQNPRHLVRRRGQEARLRCSPMKGHSHVYWYRQLPEEGLKFMVYLQKENIIDESGMPKERFSAEFPKEGPSILRIQQVVRGDSAAYFCASSRLAGDYEQYFGPGTRLTVT.